Sequencing of this T cell receptor beta chain was carried out in a study of blood T cell repertoires in COVID-19 (dated by TCRdb to between 2020 and 2021). About the investigation overall: Samples from collaborators originated in the United States, Italy and Spain and spanned both the acute and convalescent phases of COVID-19. The material from the prospective study consisted of cDNA or gDNA derived from T cells, B-cell-depleted T cells, or PBMCs. Subjects who had been exposed to COVID-19, were actively infected with it, or had recovered from it provided the deeply sampled blood TCRbeta repertoires that made up the dataset. The repertoires were released in a freely available public database meant as a resource for research on the immune response to SARS-CoV-2. Samples came from the ongoing ImmuneRACE study (first 160 participants) plus 1,254 subjects from 6 global collaborators. Sample metadata almost always included a de-identified subject ID, COVID-19 status, age in years and sex. Where HLA class I and class II types were available, the types were taken from metadata supplied by the sample provider, not from assay-based typing.

Study-wide findings and limitations: Clinical and demographic metadata were provided uncurated, with the amount varying by source and participant.

The germline V gene provides CDR1 MDHEN and CDR2 SYDVKM. V lost 3 bases and J lost 0 bases; the stretch between them is 8 bases long. From cysteine to phenylalanine, the CDR3 is 15 amino acids long. Only the CDR3 DNA stays, 45 bases, in frame from base 1. TCRbeta CDR3 regions were amplified from genomic DNA using the immunoSEQ Assay, a bias-controlled multiplex PCR. In the source study's methods: The number of nucleated cells in each sample was estimated from the amplification of reference gene primers within the assay. Sequence reads were collapsed and filtered to measure the absolute abundance of every unique TCRbeta CDR3 rearrangement. For each sample, productive Simpson clonality was calculated as the square root of Simpson's diversity index across productive rearrangements. This is the immuneACCESS table as TCRdb keeps it, with only in-frame sequences that have V and J called. A part of the clones is gone; compared with another copy, unresolved V genes explain less than half, and the rest is unexplained. Clone size and the V and J calls come from that table; the DNA yielded D and trimming. This sample gives roughly 410,000 clones in total; around nine tenths of them show up just once. The ten top clones hold approximately 1.5% of the sample.

This clone was seen only once. The antigen it binds to is not known. There are no base qualities to consult, and no much larger clone falls within one base. One collaborating source in Seattle enrolled patients during active infection and followed them longitudinally through the course of disease. The collaborating institutions used their own protocols to collect whole blood in K2EDTA tubes. For TCRbeta analysis, collaborator samples were shipped as frozen whole blood, as isolated PBMCs, or as DNA extracted from either sample type. Source material: peripheral blood. Recombination connected TRBV28 to TRBJ1-4, and the D gene may be TRBD1, 5 bases matching. The sequence was obtained from a woman aged 40 to 50 with COVID-19, enrolled during active disease. The CDR3 protein is CASSLWGATNEKLFF. The nucleotide sequence reads as follows: TGTGCCAGCAGTTTGTGGGGGGCAACTAATGAAAAACTGTTTTTT.